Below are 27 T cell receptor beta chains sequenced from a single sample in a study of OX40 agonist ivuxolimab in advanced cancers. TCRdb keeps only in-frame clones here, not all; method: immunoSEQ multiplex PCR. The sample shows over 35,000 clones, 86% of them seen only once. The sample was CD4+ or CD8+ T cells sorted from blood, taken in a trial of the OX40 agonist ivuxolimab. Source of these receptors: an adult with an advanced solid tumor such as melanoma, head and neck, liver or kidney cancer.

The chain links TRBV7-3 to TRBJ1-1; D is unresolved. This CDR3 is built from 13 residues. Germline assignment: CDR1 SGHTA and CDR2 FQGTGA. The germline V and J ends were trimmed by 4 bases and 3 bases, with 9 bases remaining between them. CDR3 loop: CASSWGRHTEAFF. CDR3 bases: TGTGCCAGCAGCTGGGGAAGACACACTGAAGCTTTCTTT.

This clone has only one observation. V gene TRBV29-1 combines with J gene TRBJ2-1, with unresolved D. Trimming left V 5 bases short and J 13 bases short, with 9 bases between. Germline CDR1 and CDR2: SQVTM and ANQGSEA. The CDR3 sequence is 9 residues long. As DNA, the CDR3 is TGCAGCGTTCTAAGGGTTCAGTTCTTC. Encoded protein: CSVLRVQFF.

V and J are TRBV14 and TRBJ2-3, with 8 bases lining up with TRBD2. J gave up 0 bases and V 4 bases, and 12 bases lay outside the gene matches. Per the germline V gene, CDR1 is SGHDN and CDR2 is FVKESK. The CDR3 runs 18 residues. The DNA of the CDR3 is TGTGCCAGCAGCCCCCGAGAGTTTAGCGGGGCGAGCACAGATACGCAGTATTTT. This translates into CASSPREFSGASTDTQYF.

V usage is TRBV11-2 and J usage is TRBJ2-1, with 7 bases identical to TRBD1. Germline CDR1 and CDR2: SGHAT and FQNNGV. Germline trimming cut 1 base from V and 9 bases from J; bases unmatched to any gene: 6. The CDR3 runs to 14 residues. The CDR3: CASSLGVTGPEQFF. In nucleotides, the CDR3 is TGTGCCAGCAGCTTAGGAGTGACAGGGCCTGAGCAGTTCTTC.

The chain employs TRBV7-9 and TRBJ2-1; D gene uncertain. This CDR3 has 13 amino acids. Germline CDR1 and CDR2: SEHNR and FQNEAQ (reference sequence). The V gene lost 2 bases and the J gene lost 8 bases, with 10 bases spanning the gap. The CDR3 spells CASSLPSTDEQFF. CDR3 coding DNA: TGTGCCAGCAGCTTACCATCAACGGATGAGCAGTTCTTC.

The CDR3 DNA sequence: TGTGCCAGCAGTGGATCGGGACAAAGAGAAGCTTTCTTT. This gives the protein CASSGSGQREAFF. The chain recombines TRBV28 with TRBJ1-1; possibly TRBD1 for D (6 bases). V was pared by 5 bases and J by 8 bases, with 15 bases between. The germline gives CDR1 MDHEN, CDR2 SYDVKM. The CDR3 extends over 13 amino acids.

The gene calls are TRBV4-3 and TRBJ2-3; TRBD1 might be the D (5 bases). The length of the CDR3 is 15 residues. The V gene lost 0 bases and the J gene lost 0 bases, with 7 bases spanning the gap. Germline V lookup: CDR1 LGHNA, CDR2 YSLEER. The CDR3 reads CASSQEGASTDTQYF. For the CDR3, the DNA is TGCGCCAGCAGCCAAGAAGGGGCTAGCACAGATACGCAGTATTTT.

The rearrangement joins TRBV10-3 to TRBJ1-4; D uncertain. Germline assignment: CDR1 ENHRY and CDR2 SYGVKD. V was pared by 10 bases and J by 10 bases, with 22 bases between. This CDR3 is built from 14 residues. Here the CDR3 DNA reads TGTGCCACCCGATCCGAAAACAGAGTTGGAAAACTGTTTTTT. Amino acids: CATRSENRVGKLFF.

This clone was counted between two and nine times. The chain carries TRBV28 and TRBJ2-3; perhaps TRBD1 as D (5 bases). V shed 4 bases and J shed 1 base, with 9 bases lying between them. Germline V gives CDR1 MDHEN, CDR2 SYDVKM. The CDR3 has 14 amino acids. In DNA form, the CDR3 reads TGTGCCAGCAGTTCTCGACAGCGCACAGATACGCAGTATTTT. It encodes CASSSRQRTDTQYF.

In nucleotides, the CDR3 is TGTGCCAGCAGTTACAATTCAGGGTCCTACGAGCAGTACTTC. Amino acid sequence: CASSYNSGSYEQYF. The chain uses TRBV6-5 and TRBJ2-7, with a possible D match to TRBD1 (5 bases). Trimming left V 2 bases short and J 1 base short, with 9 bases between. The CDR3 loop spans 14 amino acids. The germline V gene encodes CDR1 MNHEY and CDR2 SVGAGI.

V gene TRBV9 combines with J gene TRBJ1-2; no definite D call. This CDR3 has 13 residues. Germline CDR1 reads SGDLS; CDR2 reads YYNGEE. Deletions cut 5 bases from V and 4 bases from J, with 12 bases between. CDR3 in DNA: TGTGCCAGCAGTCCCGAAGAGGGCTATGGCTACACCTTC. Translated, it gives CASSPEEGYGYTF.

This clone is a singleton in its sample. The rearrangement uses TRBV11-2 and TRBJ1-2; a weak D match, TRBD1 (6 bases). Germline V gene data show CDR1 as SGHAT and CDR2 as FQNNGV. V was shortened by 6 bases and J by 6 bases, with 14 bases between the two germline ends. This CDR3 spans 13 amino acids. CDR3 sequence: CASRTGIWDGYTF. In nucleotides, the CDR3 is TGTGCCAGCAGGACAGGAATCTGGGATGGCTACACCTTC.

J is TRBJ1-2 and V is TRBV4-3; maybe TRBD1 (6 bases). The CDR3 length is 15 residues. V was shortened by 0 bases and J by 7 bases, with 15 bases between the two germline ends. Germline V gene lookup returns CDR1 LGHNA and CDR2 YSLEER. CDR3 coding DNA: TGCGCCAGCAGCCAAGAGGTTGTCGGGGGCTCTGGCTACACCTTC. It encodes CASSQEVVGGSGYTF.

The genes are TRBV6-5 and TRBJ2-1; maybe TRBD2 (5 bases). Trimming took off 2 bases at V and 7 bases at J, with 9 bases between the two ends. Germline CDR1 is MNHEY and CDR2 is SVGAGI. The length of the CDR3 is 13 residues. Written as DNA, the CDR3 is TGTGCCAGCAGTTACCGGGGTCTGAATGAGCAGTTCTTC. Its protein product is CASSYRGLNEQFF.

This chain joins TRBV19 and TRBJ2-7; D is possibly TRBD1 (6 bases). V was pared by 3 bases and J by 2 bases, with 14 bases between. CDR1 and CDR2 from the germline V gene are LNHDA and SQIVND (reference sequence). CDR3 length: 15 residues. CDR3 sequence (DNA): TGTGCCAGTAGTATGGGACATTATACTCCCTACGAGCAGTACTTC. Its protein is CASSMGHYTPYEQYF. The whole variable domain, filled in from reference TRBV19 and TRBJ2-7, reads DGGITQSPKYLFRKEGQNVTLSCEQNLNHDAMYWYRQDPGQGLRLIYYSQIVNDFQKGDIAEGYSVSREKKESFPLTVTSAQKNPTAFYLCASSMGHYTPYEQYFGPGTRLTVT.

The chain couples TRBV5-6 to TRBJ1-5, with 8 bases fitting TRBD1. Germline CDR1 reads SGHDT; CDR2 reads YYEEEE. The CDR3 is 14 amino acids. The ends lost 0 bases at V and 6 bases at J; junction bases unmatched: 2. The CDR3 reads CASSLATGVQPQHF. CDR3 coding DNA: TGTGCCAGCAGCTTGGCGACAGGGGTTCAGCCCCAGCATTTT.

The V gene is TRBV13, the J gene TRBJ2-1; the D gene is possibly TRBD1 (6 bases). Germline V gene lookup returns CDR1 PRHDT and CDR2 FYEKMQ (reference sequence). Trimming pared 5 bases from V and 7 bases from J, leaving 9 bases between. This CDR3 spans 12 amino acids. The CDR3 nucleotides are TGTGCCAGCAGCATACAGGGAAATGAGCAGTTCTTC. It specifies CASSIQGNEQFF.

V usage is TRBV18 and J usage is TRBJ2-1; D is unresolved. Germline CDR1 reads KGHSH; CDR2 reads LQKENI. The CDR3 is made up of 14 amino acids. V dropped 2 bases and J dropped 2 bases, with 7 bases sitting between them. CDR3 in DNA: TGTGCCAGCTCACCAGATGTGACCTACAATGAGCAGTTCTTC. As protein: CASSPDVTYNEQFF.

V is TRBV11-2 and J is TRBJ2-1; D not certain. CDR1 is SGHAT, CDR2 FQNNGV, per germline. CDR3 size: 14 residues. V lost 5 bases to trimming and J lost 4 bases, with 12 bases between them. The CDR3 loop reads CASSLKGPYNEQFF. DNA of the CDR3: TGTGCCAGCAGCCTTAAGGGTCCTTACAATGAGCAGTTCTTC.

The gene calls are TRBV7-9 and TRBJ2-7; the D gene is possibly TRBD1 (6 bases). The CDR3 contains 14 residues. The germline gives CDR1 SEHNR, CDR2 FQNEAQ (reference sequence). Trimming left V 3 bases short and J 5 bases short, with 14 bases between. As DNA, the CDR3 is TGTGCCAGCAGCTTCCCAGGGGCGAACGACGAGCAGTACGTC. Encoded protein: CASSFPGANDEQYV.

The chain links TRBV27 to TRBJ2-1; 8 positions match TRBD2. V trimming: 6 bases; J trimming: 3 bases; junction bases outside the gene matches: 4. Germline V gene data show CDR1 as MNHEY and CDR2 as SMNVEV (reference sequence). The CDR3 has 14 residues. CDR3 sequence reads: CASSSGGGYNEQFF. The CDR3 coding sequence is TGTGCCAGCAGCAGCGGGGGAGGCTACAATGAGCAGTTCTTC.

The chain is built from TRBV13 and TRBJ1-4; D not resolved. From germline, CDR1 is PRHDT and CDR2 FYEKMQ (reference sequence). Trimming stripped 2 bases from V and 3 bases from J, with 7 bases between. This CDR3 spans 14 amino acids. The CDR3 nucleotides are TGTGCCAGCAGCTTAAAACAATCTAATGAAAAACTGTTTTTT. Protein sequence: CASSLKQSNEKLFF.

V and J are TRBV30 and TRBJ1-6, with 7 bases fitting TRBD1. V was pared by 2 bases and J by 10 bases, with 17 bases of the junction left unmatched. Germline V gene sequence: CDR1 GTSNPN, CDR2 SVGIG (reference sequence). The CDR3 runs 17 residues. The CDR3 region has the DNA TGTGCCTGGAGTAAACCCCCAGGGGGGACTTTTTTATCACCCCTCCACTTT. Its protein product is CAWSKPPGGTFLSPLHF.

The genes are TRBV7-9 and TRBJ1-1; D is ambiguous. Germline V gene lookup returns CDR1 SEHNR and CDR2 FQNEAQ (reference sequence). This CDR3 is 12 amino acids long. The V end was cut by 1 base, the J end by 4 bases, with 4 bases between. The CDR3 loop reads CASSLGPTEAFF. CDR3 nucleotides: TGTGCCAGCAGCTTAGGACCCACTGAAGCTTTCTTT.

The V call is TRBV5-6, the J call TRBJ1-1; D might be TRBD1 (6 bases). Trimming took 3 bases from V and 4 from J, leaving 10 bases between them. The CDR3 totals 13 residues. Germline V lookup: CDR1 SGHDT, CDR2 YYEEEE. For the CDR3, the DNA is TGTGCCAGCAGCTCAGGGGAAGGCACTGAAGCTTTCTTT. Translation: CASSSGEGTEAFF.

CDR3 sequence: CASSQDPVGRGQETQYF. In DNA form, the CDR3 reads TGCGCCAGCAGCCAAGATCCCGTGGGGAGGGGACAAGAGACCCAGTACTTC. This sequence joins TRBV4-3 and TRBJ2-5, with 7 bases identical to TRBD2. The trim removed 0 bases at V and 2 bases at J, leaving 9 bases unmatched. The CDR3 runs to 17 residues. Germline assignment: CDR1 LGHNA and CDR2 YSLEER.

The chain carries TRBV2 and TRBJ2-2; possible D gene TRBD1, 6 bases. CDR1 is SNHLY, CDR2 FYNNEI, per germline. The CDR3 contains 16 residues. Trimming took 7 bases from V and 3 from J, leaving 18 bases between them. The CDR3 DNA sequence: TGTGCCAGCAAGCGAGCATCCGGGACATACACCGGGGAGCTGTTTTTT. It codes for CASKRASGTYTGELFF.